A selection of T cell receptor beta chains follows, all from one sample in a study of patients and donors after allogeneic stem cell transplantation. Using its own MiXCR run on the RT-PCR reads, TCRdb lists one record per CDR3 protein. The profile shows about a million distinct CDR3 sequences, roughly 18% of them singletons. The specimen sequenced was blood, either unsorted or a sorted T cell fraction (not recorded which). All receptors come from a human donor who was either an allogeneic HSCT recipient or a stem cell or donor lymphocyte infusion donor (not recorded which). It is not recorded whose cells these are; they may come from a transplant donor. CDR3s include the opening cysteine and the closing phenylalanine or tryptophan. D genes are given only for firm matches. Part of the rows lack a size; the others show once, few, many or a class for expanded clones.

CDR3: CASRRDGGSYYGYTF
DNA: TGTGCCAGCAGGAGGGACGGAGGTTCCTACTATGGCTACACCTTC
J: TRBJ1-2
D: -
size: -
V: TRBV6-1

CDR3: CATSTLREKEQFF
DNA: TGTGCCACCAGCACCCTCCGGGAGAAAGAGCAGTTCTTC
J: TRBJ2-1
D: -
size: few
V: TRBV15

CDR3: CATSARTQRGGPEQFF
DNA: TGTGCCACCAGTGCCCGGACCCAGCGGGGAGGTCCTGAGCAGTTCTTC
J: TRBJ2-1
D: TRBD2
size: -
V: TRBV24-1

CDR3: CASSQVRDSPYEQYF
DNA: TGTGCCAGCAGCCAAGTCCGGGACAGCCCCTACGAGCAGTACTTC
J: TRBJ2-7
D: TRBD1
size: -
V: TRBV4-2

CDR3: CASSFNLAGGPTETQYF
DNA: TGTGCCAGCAGCTTTAACCTAGCGGGGGGGCCTACAGAGACCCAGTACTTC
J: TRBJ2-5
D: TRBD2
size: few
V: TRBV7-2

CDR3: CASRTGIYGYTF
DNA: TGTGCCAGCAGGACAGGCATCTATGGCTACACCTTC
J: TRBJ1-2
D: -
size: many
V: TRBV7-9

CDR3: CASSPPGLAGDTQYF
DNA: TGTGCCAGCAGTCCGCCGGGACTAGCGGGAGACACGCAGTATTTT
J: TRBJ2-3
D: TRBD2
size: -
V: TRBV27

CDR3: CASSLGTLRGNTIYF
DNA: TGTGCCAGCAGTCTCGGGACATTACGAGGAAACACCATATATTTT
J: TRBJ1-3
D: -
size: few
V: TRBV12-3/TRBV12-4

CDR3: CATSKETGELFF
DNA: TGTGCCACCAGCAAAGAGACCGGGGAGCTGTTTTTT
J: TRBJ2-2
D: -
size: few
V: TRBV15

CDR3: CASSYDQTYGYTF
DNA: TGCGCCAGCAGCTACGACCAAACCTATGGCTACACCTTC
J: TRBJ1-2
D: -
size: -
V: TRBV5-1

CDR3: CASSAAGGADTQYF
DNA: TGCGCCAGCAGCGCAGCAGGGGGCGCAGATACGCAGTATTTT
J: TRBJ2-3
D: TRBD1
size: few
V: TRBV5-1

CDR3: CASSLAPDIANTNTEAFF
DNA: TGTGCCAGCAGCTTAGCCCCAGACATTGCGAACACGAACACTGAAGCTTTCTTT
J: TRBJ1-1
D: -
size: many
V: TRBV7-6

CDR3: CASSYRAGGFYGYTF
DNA: TGTGCCAGCAGTTACCGGGCAGGGGGCTTCTATGGCTACACCTTC
J: TRBJ1-2
D: TRBD1
size: few
V: TRBV6-5

CDR3: CATRRADRGSDTQYF
DNA: TGCGCCACCCGAAGGGCGGACAGGGGCTCAGATACGCAGTATTTT
J: TRBJ2-3
D: TRBD1
size: -
V: TRBV5-1

CDR3: CASSLSPGGPASTDTQYF
DNA: TGTGCCAGCAGCTTGTCGCCAGGGGGGCCCGCTAGCACAGATACGCAGTATTTT
J: TRBJ2-3
D: -
size: few
V: TRBV5-5

CDR3: CSASPGLKPYEQYF
DNA: TGCAGTGCTAGTCCGGGACTCAAGCCCTACGAGCAGTACTTC
J: TRBJ2-7
D: -
size: -
V: TRBV20-1

CDR3: CASISRGEQFF
DNA: TGTGCCAGCATCTCTCGGGGTGAGCAGTTCTTC
J: TRBJ2-1
D: -
size: few
V: TRBV12-3/TRBV12-4

CDR3: CATSQTLRDRGVHTEAFF
DNA: TGTGCCACCAGCCAAACCCTTAGGGACAGGGGCGTTCACACTGAAGCTTTCTTT
J: TRBJ1-1
D: TRBD1
size: few
V: TRBV15

CDR3: CASSFLASGTGELFF
DNA: TGCGCCAGCAGCTTCTTGGCTAGCGGCACCGGGGAGCTGTTTTTT
J: TRBJ2-2
D: TRBD2
size: -
V: TRBV5-1

CDR3: CASSPRFDNNQETQYF
DNA: TGTGCCAGCAGCCCGCGCTTCGACAATAACCAAGAGACCCAGTACTTC
J: TRBJ2-5
D: -
size: once
V: TRBV9

CDR3: CASTQAGGPGNEQFF
DNA: TGTGCCAGCACTCAAGCGGGGGGGCCGGGGAATGAGCAGTTCTTC
J: TRBJ2-1
D: TRBD2
size: few
V: TRBV12-3/TRBV12-4

CDR3: CASSQADRPHYGYTF
DNA: TGCGCCAGCAGCCAAGCGGACCGACCGCATTATGGCTACACCTTC
J: TRBJ1-2
D: -
size: -
V: TRBV4-1

CDR3: CASSPPGQGANYGYTF
DNA: TGTGCCAGCTCACCACCGGGACAGGGGGCGAACTATGGCTACACCTTC
J: TRBJ1-2
D: TRBD1
size: -
V: TRBV18

CDR3: CASSQDLRGYEQFF
DNA: TGTGCCAGCAGCCAAGATCTAAGAGGGTATGAGCAGTTCTTC
J: TRBJ2-1
D: -
size: -
V: TRBV3-1

CDR3: CAISAPQGGGNTGELFF
DNA: TGTGCCATCAGCGCACCCCAGGGCGGGGGCAACACCGGGGAGCTGTTTTTT
J: TRBJ2-2
D: -
size: few
V: TRBV10-3

CDR3: CASSADSRNQPQHF
DNA: TGTGCCAGCAGCGCCGACAGCCGCAATCAGCCCCAGCATTTT
J: TRBJ1-5
D: -
size: few
V: TRBV9

CDR3: CASSFGGSTNEQFF
DNA: TGCGCCAGCAGCTTTGGGGGGTCTACGAATGAGCAGTTCTTC
J: TRBJ2-1
D: -
size: few
V: TRBV5-1

CDR3: CASSTGTSSYNEQFF
DNA: TGTGCCAGCAGTACCGGAACCAGCTCCTACAATGAGCAGTTCTTC
J: TRBJ2-1
D: -
size: few
V: TRBV2

CDR3: CASSLVSGTPGAKNIQYF
DNA: TGTGCCAGCAGCTTAGTTTCGGGGACTCCTGGGGCCAAAAACATTCAGTACTTC
J: TRBJ2-4
D: -
size: few
V: TRBV11-2

CDR3: CASSYETGATYEQYF
DNA: TGTGCCAGCAGTTACGAGACAGGGGCGACCTACGAGCAGTACTTC
J: TRBJ2-7
D: TRBD1
size: few
V: TRBV6-5

CDR3: CASSVAPAGGYTF
DNA: TGTGCCAGCAGCGTCGCGCCGGCGGGAGGCTACACCTTC
J: TRBJ1-2
D: -
size: -
V: TRBV7-9

CDR3: CASSYAPGTGGFETQYF
DNA: TGTGCCAGCAGTTACGCTCCCGGGACAGGGGGCTTTGAGACCCAGTACTTC
J: TRBJ2-5
D: TRBD1
size: -
V: TRBV6-5

CDR3: CASSIGQLSEAFF
DNA: TGTGCCAGTAGTATAGGACAGCTAAGTGAAGCTTTCTTT
J: TRBJ1-1
D: -
size: -
V: TRBV19

CDR3: CASSQDQTVNTEAFF
DNA: TGCGCCAGCAGCCAAGATCAGACGGTGAACACTGAAGCTTTCTTT
J: TRBJ1-1
D: -
size: few
V: TRBV4-1